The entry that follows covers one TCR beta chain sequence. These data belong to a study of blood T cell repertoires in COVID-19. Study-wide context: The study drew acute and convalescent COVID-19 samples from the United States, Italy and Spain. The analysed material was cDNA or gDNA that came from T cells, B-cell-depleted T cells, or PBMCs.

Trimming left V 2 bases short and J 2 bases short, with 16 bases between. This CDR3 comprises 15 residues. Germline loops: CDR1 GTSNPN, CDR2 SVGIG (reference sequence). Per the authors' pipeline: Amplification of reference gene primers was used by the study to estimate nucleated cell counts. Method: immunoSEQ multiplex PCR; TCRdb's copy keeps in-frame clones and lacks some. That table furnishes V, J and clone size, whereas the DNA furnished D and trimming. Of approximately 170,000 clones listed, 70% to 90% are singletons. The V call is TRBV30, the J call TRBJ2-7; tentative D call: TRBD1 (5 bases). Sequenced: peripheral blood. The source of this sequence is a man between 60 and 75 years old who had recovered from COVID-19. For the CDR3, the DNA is TGTGCCTGGAGTCTACACAGGTCCGGACCCTACGAGCAGTACTTC. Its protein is CAWSLHRSGPYEQYF.